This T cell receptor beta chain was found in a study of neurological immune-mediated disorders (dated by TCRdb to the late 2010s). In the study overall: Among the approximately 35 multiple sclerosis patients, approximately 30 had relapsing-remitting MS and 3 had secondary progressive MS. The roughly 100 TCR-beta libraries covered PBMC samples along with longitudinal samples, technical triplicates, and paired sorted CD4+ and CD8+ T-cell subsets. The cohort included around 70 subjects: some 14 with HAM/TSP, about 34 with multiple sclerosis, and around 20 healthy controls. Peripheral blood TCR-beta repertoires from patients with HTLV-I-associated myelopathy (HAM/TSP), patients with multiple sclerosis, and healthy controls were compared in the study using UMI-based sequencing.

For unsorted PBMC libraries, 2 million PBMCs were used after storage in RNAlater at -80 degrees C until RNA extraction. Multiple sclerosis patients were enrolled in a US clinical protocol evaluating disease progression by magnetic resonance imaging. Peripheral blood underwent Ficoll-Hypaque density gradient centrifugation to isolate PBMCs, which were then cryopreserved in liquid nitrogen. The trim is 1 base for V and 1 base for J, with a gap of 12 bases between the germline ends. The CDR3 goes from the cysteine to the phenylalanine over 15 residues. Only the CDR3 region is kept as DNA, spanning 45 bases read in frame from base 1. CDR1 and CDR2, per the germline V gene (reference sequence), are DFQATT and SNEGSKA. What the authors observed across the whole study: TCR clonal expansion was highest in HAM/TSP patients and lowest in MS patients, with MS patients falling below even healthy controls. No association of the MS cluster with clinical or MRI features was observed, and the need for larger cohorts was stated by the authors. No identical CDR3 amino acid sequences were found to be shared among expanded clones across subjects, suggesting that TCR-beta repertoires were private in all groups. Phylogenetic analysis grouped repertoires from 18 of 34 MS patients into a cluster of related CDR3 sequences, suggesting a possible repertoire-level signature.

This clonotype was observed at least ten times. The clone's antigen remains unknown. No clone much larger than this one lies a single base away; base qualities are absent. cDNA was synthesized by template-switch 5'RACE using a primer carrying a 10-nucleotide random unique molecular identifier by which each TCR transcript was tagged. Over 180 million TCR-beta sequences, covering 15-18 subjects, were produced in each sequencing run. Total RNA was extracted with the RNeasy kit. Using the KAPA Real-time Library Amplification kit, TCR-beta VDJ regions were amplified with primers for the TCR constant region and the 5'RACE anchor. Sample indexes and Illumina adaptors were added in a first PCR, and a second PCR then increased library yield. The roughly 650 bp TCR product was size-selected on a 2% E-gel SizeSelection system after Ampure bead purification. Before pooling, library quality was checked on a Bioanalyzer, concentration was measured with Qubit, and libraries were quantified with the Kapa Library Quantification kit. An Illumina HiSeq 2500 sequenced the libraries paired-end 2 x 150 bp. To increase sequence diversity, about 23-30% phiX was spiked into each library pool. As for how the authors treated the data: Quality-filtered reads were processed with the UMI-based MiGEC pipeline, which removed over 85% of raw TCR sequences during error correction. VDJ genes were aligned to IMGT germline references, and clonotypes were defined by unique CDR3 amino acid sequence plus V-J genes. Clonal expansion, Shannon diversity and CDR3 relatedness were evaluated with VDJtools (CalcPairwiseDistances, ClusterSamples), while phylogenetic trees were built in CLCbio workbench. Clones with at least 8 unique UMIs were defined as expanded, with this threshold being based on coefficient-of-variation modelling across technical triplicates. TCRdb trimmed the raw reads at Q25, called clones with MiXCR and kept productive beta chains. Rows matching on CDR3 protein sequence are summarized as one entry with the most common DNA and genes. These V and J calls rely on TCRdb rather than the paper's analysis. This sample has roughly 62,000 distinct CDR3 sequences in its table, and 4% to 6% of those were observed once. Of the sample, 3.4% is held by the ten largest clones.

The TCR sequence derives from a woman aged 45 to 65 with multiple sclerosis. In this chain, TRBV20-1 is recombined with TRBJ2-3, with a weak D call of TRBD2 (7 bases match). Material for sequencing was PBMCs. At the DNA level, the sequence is TGCAGTGCTAGAGCGGTGGGGGGGCGCACAGATACGCAGTATTTT. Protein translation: CSARAVGGRTDTQYF.